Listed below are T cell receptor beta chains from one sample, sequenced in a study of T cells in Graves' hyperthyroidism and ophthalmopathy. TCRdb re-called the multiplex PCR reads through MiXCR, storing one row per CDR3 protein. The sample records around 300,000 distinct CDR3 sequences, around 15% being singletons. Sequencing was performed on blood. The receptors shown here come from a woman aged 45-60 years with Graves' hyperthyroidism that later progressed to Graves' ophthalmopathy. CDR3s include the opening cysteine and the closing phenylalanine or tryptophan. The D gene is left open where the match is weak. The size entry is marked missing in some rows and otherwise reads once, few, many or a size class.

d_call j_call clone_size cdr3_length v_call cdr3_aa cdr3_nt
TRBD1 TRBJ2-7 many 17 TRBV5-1 CASRNPLRQGGAYEQYF TGCGCCAGCAGAAATCCCCTCCGACAGGGGGGAGCCTACGAGCAGTACTTC
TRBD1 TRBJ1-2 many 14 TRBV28 CASTNPGGIYGYTF TGTGCCAGCACCAACCCAGGGGGCATCTATGGCTACACCTTC
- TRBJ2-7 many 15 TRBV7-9 CASSAIRGASYEQYF TGTGCCAGCAGCGCGATCAGGGGGGCCTCCTACGAGCAGTACTTC
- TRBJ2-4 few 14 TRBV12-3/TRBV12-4 CASSFGLAKNIQYF TGTGCCAGCAGTTTCGGACTAGCCAAAAACATTCAGTACTTC
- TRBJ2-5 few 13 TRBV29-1 CSVNRDIEETQYF TGCAGCGTAAACCGGGACATTGAAGAGACCCAGTACTTC
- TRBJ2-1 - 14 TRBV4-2 CASSQVGTYNEQFF TGTGCCAGCAGCCAAGTAGGGACCTACAATGAGCAGTTCTTC
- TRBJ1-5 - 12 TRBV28 CARGHDRQPQHF TGTGCCAGGGGACACGACCGTCAGCCCCAGCATTTT
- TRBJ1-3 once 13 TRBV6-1 CATVPGGGNTIYF TGTGCCACCGTCCCGGGAGGTGGAAACACCATATATTTT
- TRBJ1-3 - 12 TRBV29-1 CSVAISGNTIYF TGCAGCGTAGCCATATCTGGAAACACCATATATTTT
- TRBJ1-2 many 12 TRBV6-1 CASNPPGYGYTF TGTGCCAGCAACCCACCCGGATATGGCTACACCTTC
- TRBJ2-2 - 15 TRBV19 CASTRPGVRTGELFF TGTGCCAGCACCCGGCCAGGGGTACGCACCGGGGAGCTGTTTTTT
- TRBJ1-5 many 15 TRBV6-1 CASSEGGGTIQPQHF TGTGCCAGCAGTGAAGGGGGGGGCACGATTCAGCCCCAGCATTTT
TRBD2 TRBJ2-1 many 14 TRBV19 CASSTTSGTHEQFF TGTGCCAGTAGTACGACTAGCGGGACGCATGAGCAGTTCTTC
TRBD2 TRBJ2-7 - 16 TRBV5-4 CASSWGSAGGSYEQYF TGTGCCAGCAGCTGGGGGTCAGCGGGAGGGTCCTACGAGCAGTACTTC
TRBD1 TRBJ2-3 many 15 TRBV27 CASSSRTGKSDTQYF TGTGCCAGCAGTTCCCGGACAGGGAAGTCCGATACGCAGTATTTT
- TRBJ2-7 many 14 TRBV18 CASSPPVQPAGQYF TGTGCCAGCTCACCGCCCGTCCAGCCCGCTGGGCAGTACTTC
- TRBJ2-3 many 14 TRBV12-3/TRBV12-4 CASTGSGSTDTQYF TGTGCCAGCACCGGAAGCGGTAGCACAGATACGCAGTATTTT
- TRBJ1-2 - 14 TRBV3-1 CASSQGNRNYGYTF TGTGCCAGCAGCCAAGGCAATCGGAACTATGGCTACACCTTC
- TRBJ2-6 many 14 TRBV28 CASSRAGGANVLTF TGTGCCAGCAGTAGGGCGGGGGGGGCCAACGTCCTGACTTTC
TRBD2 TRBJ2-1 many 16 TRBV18 CASSPPGTSGYNEQFF TGTGCCAGCTCACCACCCGGGACTAGCGGATACAATGAGCAGTTCTTC
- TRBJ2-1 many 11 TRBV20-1 CSARFYNEQFF TGCAGTGCTAGATTCTACAATGAGCAGTTCTTC
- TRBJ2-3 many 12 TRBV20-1 CSALGQADTQYF TGCAGTGCTCTGGGACAAGCAGATACGCAGTATTTT
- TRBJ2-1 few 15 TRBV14 CASSQGYQEILGQFF TGTGCCAGCAGCCAAGGTTATCAGGAAATCCTGGGGCAGTTCTTC
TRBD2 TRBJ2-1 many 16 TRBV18 CASSPASSGVVNEQFF TGTGCCAGCTCACCAGCTTCTAGCGGGGTCGTCAATGAGCAGTTCTTC
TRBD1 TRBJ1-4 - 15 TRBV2 CASSSTTGVNEKLFF TGTGCCAGCAGTTCTACAACAGGGGTAAATGAAAAACTGTTTTTT
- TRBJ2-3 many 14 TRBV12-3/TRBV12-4 CASSFGGDTDTQYF TGTGCCAGCAGTTTTGGAGGGGACACAGATACGCAGTATTTT
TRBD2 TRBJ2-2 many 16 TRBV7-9 CASSLDAGGGTGELFF TGTGCCAGCAGCTTAGATGCGGGAGGCGGCACCGGGGAGCTGTTTTTT
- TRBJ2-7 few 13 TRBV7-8 CASSRQNSYEQYF TGTGCCAGCAGCAGGCAGAACTCCTACGAGCAGTACTTC
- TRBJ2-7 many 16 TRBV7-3 CALNNLIIHRNYEQYF TGTGCCTTAAACAACCTAATCATACATCGAAACTACGAGCAGTACTTC
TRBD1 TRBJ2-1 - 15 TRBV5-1 CASSVSGQIPNEQFF TGCGCCAGCAGCGTATCGGGACAGATCCCAAATGAGCAGTTCTTC
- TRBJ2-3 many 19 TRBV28 CASSFPLLETEPFTDTQYF TGTGCCAGCAGTTTTCCTCTCCTCGAGACAGAGCCCTTCACAGATACGCAGTATTTT
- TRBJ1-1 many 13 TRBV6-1 CASSETLGTEAFF TGTGCCAGCAGTGAAACCTTGGGTACTGAAGCTTTCTTT
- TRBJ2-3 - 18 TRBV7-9 CASSLLAAYYTSTDTQYF TGTGCCAGCAGCCTATTAGCGGCTTACTATACTAGCACAGATACGCAGTATTTT
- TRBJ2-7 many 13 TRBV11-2 CASSFTRNYEQYF TGTGCCAGCAGCTTTACTAGAAACTACGAGCAGTACTTC
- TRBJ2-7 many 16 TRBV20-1 CSARDLWSGSSYEQYF TGCAGTGCTAGAGATCTCTGGTCAGGGAGCTCCTACGAGCAGTACTTC
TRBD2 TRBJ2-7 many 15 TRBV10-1 CASSDLAGAGYEQYF TGCGCCAGCAGTGACCTAGCGGGAGCTGGTTACGAGCAGTACTTC
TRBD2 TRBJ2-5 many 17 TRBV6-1 CASSVIRSGLAEETQYF TGTGCCAGCAGTGTTATAAGGTCGGGACTAGCGGAAGAGACCCAGTACTTC
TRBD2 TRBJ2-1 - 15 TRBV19 CASQLGGGTNNEQFF TGTGCCTCGCAACTCGGCGGGGGGACCAACAATGAGCAGTTCTTC
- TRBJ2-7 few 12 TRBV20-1 CSAREQAYEQYF TGCAGTGCTAGAGAACAGGCCTACGAGCAGTACTTC
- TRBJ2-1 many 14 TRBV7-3 CASSENTDYNEQFF TGTGCCAGCAGCGAAAACACAGATTACAATGAGCAGTTCTTC
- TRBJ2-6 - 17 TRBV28 CASSLDSTGSGANVLTF TGTGCCAGCAGTTTAGATTCGACGGGGTCTGGGGCCAACGTCCTGACTTTC
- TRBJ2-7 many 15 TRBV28 CASSLRPPYYYEQYF TGTGCCAGCAGTTTAAGGCCCCCCTACTACTACGAGCAGTACTTC
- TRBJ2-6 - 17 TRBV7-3 CASSLRAVSSGANVLTF TGTGCCAGCAGCCTAAGGGCCGTAAGCTCTGGGGCCAACGTCCTGACTTTC
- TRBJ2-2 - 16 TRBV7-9 CATIRSGVRNTGELFF TGTGCCACCATTAGGTCGGGGGTTCGGAACACCGGGGAGCTGTTTTTT
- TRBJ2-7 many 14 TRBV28 CASSEPGTRYEQYF TGTGCCAGCAGCGAACCCGGGACCCGCTACGAGCAGTACTTC
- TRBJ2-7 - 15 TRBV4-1 CASRSILTLGAEQYF TGCGCCAGCAGGAGCATCCTAACCCTGGGAGCCGAGCAGTACTTC
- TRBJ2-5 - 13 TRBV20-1 CSAMRPQQETQYF TGCAGTGCTATGAGACCGCAGCAAGAGACCCAGTACTTC
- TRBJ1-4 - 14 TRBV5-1 CASRNNRVVEKLFF TGCGCCAGCAGAAACAACAGGGTAGTAGAAAAACTGTTTTTT
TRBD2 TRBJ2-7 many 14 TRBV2 CASRPGLAGDEQYF TGTGCCAGCAGGCCAGGACTAGCGGGAGATGAGCAGTACTTC
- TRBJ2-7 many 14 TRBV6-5 CASSYNGDSYEQYF TGTGCCAGCAGTTACAATGGGGATTCCTACGAGCAGTACTTC
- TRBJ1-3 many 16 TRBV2 CASSPSRPFSGNTIYF TGTGCCAGCAGTCCAAGCAGGCCTTTCTCTGGAAACACCATATATTTT
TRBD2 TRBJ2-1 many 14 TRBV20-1 CSALGGSSYNEQFF TGCAGTGCCCTGGGGGGGAGCTCCTACAATGAGCAGTTCTTC
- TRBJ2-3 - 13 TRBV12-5 CASGLTSTDTQYF TGTGCTAGTGGTTTGACTAGCACAGATACGCAGTATTTT
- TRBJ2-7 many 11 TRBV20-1 CTLGTSYEQYF TGCACCCTAGGGACCTCCTACGAGCAGTACTTC